Presented here are 5 T cell receptor beta chains from one specimen sequenced in a study of post-analysis software for immune sequencing data. Notes on the study in general: Five or six TRBV segments were more frequent in patients than controls; TRBV5-6, TRBV5-1 and TRBV20-1 belonged to this group.

Presence of unique molecular identifiers characterized the TCR beta cDNA libraries. TCRdb processed the PCR reads anew with MiXCR; each CDR3 protein has one entry. There are fewer than 850,000 distinct CDR3 sequences in the sample; roughly 27% occur only once, and under 0.7% lies in the top ten. No cognate antigen is known for these TCRs. Sequencing input: blood. Receptors originate from a girl aged 5-17 years with multiple sclerosis.

This rearrangement joins TRBV20-1 to TRBJ1-5; D remains unclear. The germline CDR1 and CDR2 sequences are DFQATT and SNEGSKA (reference sequence). V lost 1 base and J lost 4, with 17 bases in between. This CDR3 spans 16 amino acids. Written as DNA, the CDR3 is TGCAGTGCTAGAGCCTCGACTCGACAAATGAATCAGCCCCAGCATTTT. Translation: CSARASTRQMNQPQHF.

The gene calls are TRBV15 and TRBJ2-5; D gene uncertain. The V gene's germline CDR1 is LNHNV and CDR2 YYDKDF (reference sequence). V was shortened by 5 bases and J by 1 base, with 11 bases between the two germline ends. This CDR3 region has 14 residues. CDR3 region: CATSGKQIQETQYF. DNA for the CDR3: TGTGCCACCAGCGGGAAACAGATCCAAGAGACCCAGTACTTC. The full variable domain, completed using reference TRBV15 and TRBJ2-5, is DAMVIQNPRYQVTQFGKPVTLSCSQTLNHNVMYWYQQKSSQAPKLLFHYYDKDFNNEADTPDNFQSRRPNTSFCFLDIRSPGLGDTAMYLCATSGKQIQETQYFGPGTRLLVL.

The chain couples TRBV12-3 or TRBV12-4 to TRBJ1-2; possibly TRBD1 for D (5 bases). V lost 8 bases to trimming and J lost 3 bases, with 10 bases between them. CDR3 length: 12 residues. CDR3 in DNA: TGTGCCAGCGCTGGGGCAGACTATGGCTACACCTTC. It is translated as CASAGADYGYTF.

The V call is TRBV7-8, the J call TRBJ2-7; D is perhaps TRBD1 (5 bases). The CDR3 is 15 amino acids. Germline-derived CDR1 and CDR2 are SGHVS and FQNEAQ. Trimming took off 6 bases at V and 5 bases at J, with 20 bases between the two ends. The CDR3 DNA reads as TGTGCCAGCAGTTACTGGGGCAGGGCGATCAACGAGCAGTACTTC. Translation gives CASSYWGRAINEQYF. The full variable domain, with the rest looked up from reference TRBV7-8 and TRBJ2-7, is GAGVSQSPRYKVAKRGQDVALRCDPISGHVSLFWYQQALGQGPEFLTYFQNEAQLDKSGLPSDRFFAERPEGSVSTLKIQRTQQEDSAVYLCASSYWGRAINEQYFGPGTRLTVT.

This rearrangement joins TRBV5-5 to TRBJ1-5; D is undetermined. V lost 2 bases, J lost 2 bases, and 11 bases lay in between. Germline CDR1 reads SGHKS; CDR2 reads YYEKEE (reference sequence). The CDR3 is made up of 15 amino acids. CDR3 in amino acids: CASSFPVEGNQPQHF. The CDR3 DNA sequence: TGTGCCAGCAGCTTCCCAGTGGAGGGCAATCAGCCCCAGCATTTT.